Shown below are 14 T cell receptor beta chains from a single sample sequenced in a study of CD8 T cells in ankylosing spondylitis. One entry per CDR3 protein, called by TCRdb with MiXCR from the 5' RACE reads. This table holds 150,000 to 200,000 distinct CDR3 sequences, 11% found once. Sequencing was performed on blood, either unsorted or a sorted T cell fraction (not recorded which). The receptors were gathered from a male donor with ankylosing spondylitis or in good health (not recorded which).

The chain couples TRBV11-2 to TRBJ2-7, with TRBD1 as a possible D gene (5 bases). Germline V gene sequence: CDR1 SGHAT, CDR2 FQNNGV. The CDR3 totals 14 residues. V lost 3 bases, J lost 6 bases, and 15 bases lay in between. CDR3 region: CASSFPGQPGEQYF. Written as DNA, the CDR3 is TGTGCCAGCAGCTTCCCTGGACAACCGGGCGAGCAGTACTTC. The variable domain in full, with the rest retrieved from reference TRBV11-2 and TRBJ2-7, is EAGVAQSPRYKIIEKRQSVAFWCNPISGHATLYWYQQILGQGPKLLIQFQNNGVVDDSQLPKDRFSAERLKGVDSTLKIQPAKLEDSAVYLCASSFPGQPGEQYFGPGTRLTVT.

This clonotype was found a few times. The V call is TRBV7-9, the J call TRBJ1-1; tentatively, D is TRBD1 (6 bases). Trimming cost V 5 bases and J 4 bases, with 14 bases left between them. Germline CDR1 and CDR2: SEHNR and FQNEAQ (reference sequence). CDR3 length: 14 residues. CDR3 loop: CASSPGGGTTEAFF. The CDR3 DNA reads as TGTGCCAGCAGCCCTGGAGGGGGAACCACTGAAGCTTTCTTT. Full variable domain (remainder filled in from reference TRBV7-9 and TRBJ1-1): DTGVSQNPRHKITKRGQNVTFRCDPISEHNRLYWYRQTLGQGPEFLTYFQNEAQLEKSRLLSDRFSAERPKGSFSTLEIQRTEQGDSAMYLCASSPGGGTTEAFFGQGTRLTVV.

This clonotype was found a few times. The chain has TRBV14 and TRBJ2-1, with 7 bases aligning to TRBD2. Germline values: CDR1 SGHDN, CDR2 FVKESK. J was trimmed by 6 bases and V by 1 base; bases with no gene match: 6. The CDR3 consists of 15 residues. CDR3 sequence: CASSQGLAQTNEQFF. In DNA form, the CDR3 reads TGTGCCAGCAGCCAAGGACTAGCCCAGACCAATGAGCAGTTCTTC. The full variable domain, with the rest looked up from reference TRBV14 and TRBJ2-1, is EAGVTQFPSHSVIEKGQTVTLRCDPISGHDNLYWYRRVMGKEIKFLLHFVKESKQDESGMPNNRFLAERTGGTYSTLKVQPAELEDSGVYFCASSQGLAQTNEQFFGPGTRLTVL.

This clonotype was picked up many times. The chain uses TRBV20-1 and TRBJ1-5, with 7 nucleotides matching TRBD1. The CDR3 sequence is 12 residues long. V lost 8 bases and J lost 5; bases outside the gene matches: 6. Germline loops: CDR1 DFQATT, CDR2 SNEGSKA (reference sequence). CDR3 nucleotides: TGCAGTCACGGACAGGCTTATCAGCCCCAGCATTTT. Residues: CSHGQAYQPQHF.

This clonotype was seen at least ten times. The chain recombines TRBV5-1 with TRBJ2-7; D is tentatively TRBD1 or TRBD2 (5 bases each). CDR3 length: 15 amino acids. CDR1 SGHRS and CDR2 YFSETQ come from the germline V gene. The ends were cut back, 2 bases at V and 10 bases at J, with 22 bases in the middle. The CDR3 DNA reads as TGCGCCAGCAGCTTAAACCCCGGGACGGCTTACGGACAGTACTTC. Amino acids: CASSLNPGTAYGQYF.

This chain uses TRBV20-1 with TRBJ2-7; the D is unclear. V was shortened by 5 bases and J by 0 bases, with 14 bases between the two germline ends. Germline-derived CDR1 and CDR2 are DFQATT and SNEGSKA (reference sequence). The length of the CDR3 is 14 residues. The CDR3 loop is CSAPRLASSYEQYF. In DNA, the CDR3 is TGCAGTGCTCCTCGACTGGCTTCCTCCTACGAGCAGTACTTC.

V gene TRBV7-6 combines with J gene TRBJ2-5; D is undetermined. This CDR3 is built from 15 residues. V lost 0 bases and J 2 bases, leaving 10 bases between the germline ends. CDR1 SGHVS and CDR2 FNYEAQ come from the germline V gene. The CDR3 DNA reads as TGTGCCAGCAGCTTAGCTCATGGGCGGCAAGAGACCCAGTACTTC. It is translated as CASSLAHGRQETQYF.

A single count supports this clonotype. The chain couples TRBV7-2 to TRBJ1-5; weak D call: TRBD1 (6 bases). The CDR3 length is 13 residues. The V and J ends lost 5 bases and 6 bases respectively, with 11 bases between them. CDR1 SGHTA and CDR2 FQGNSA come from the germline V gene. Written as DNA, the CDR3 is TGTGCCAGCAGCCTAAAACAGGGTCAGCCCCAGCATTTT. Protein product: CASSLKQGQPQHF.

This clonotype has a single count. This chain joins TRBV7-2 and TRBJ1-1; D unresolved. This CDR3 region has 15 residues. V was pared by 5 bases and J by 1 base, with 14 bases between. CDR1 is SGHTA and CDR2 is FQGNSA in the germline V gene. The CDR3, as DNA: TGTGCCAGCAGCGCTAGACACGGGGAGAACACTGAAGCTTTCTTT. It encodes CASSARHGENTEAFF.

This clonotype occurred many times. The chain links TRBV5-1 to TRBJ1-4; D gene uncertain. CDR1 and CDR2 (germline): SGHRS, YFSETQ. This CDR3 is built from 15 residues. Trimming removed 0 bases at V and 3 bases at J, with 9 bases between. The chain's CDR3 is CASSLAPGPNEKLFF. CDR3 nucleotide sequence: TGCGCCAGCAGCTTGGCCCCAGGACCTAATGAAAAACTGTTTTTT.

The chain is built from TRBV7-8 and TRBJ2-3; TRBD2 aligns across 10 bases. The ends lost 5 bases at V and 4 bases at J; junction bases unmatched: 9. The CDR3 loop spans 16 amino acids. Per the germline V gene, CDR1 is SGHVS and CDR2 is FQNEAQ. The CDR3: CASSPSGGAGADTQYF. The CDR3 DNA is TGTGCCAGCAGCCCCAGCGGGGGGGCCGGGGCAGATACGCAGTATTTT.

This clonotype occurred many times. The V gene is TRBV29-1, the J gene TRBJ2-7; no clear D. Trimming left V 4 bases short and J 4 bases short, with 11 bases between. The CDR3 contains 12 residues. Germline CDR1 is SQVTM and CDR2 is ANQGSEA. The DNA of the CDR3 is TGCAGCGTTGGAGTCATTAGATACGAGCAGTACTTC. This gives the protein CSVGVIRYEQYF.

This clonotype was detected a few times. This sequence joins TRBV11-2 and TRBJ2-2, with 9 bases fitting TRBD1. V dropped 4 bases and J dropped 3; count of bases not matched to a gene: 3. CDR3 length: 15 residues. Germline V gene sequence: CDR1 SGHAT, CDR2 FQNNGV. For the CDR3, the DNA is TGTGCCAGCAGCTCACAGGGGGCGGACACCGGGGAGCTGTTTTTT. It codes for CASSSQGADTGELFF.

This clonotype appeared many times. The chain carries TRBV6-2 or TRBV6-3 and TRBJ1-5; D is uncertain. Looked up from germline, CDR1 is MNHEY and CDR2 is SVGEGT. Trimming left V 6 bases short and J 2 bases short, with 14 bases between. CDR3 size: 15 residues. The CDR3 DNA reads TGTGCCAGCAGACAACAGCCTGGGGGCAATCAGCCCCAGCATTTT. This gives the protein CASRQQPGGNQPQHF.